This T cell receptor beta chain was identified during a study of blood T cell repertoires in COVID-19. Study at large: COVID-19 samples collected from the United States, Italy and Spain covered acute and convalescent phases.

The CDR3 is 14 amino acids. Per the germline V gene, CDR1 is LNHDA and CDR2 is SQIVND (reference sequence). Trimming at V came to 10 bases and at J to 1 base, leaving 8 bases not matched to a gene. Assay: immunoSEQ multiplex PCR; the TCRdb copy retains only in-frame clones and omits some. Among 100,000 to 150,000 clones listed, approximately 80% were seen once. The TCR originated in a woman aged 45-59 years with acute or convalescent COVID-19. This rearrangement joins TRBV19 to TRBJ1-1; 8 nucleotides match TRBD1. What was sequenced was peripheral blood. Here the CDR3 DNA reads TGTGCCACCGTGGACAGGGTCGGGAACACTGAAGCTTTCTTT. This encodes CATVDRVGNTEAFF. The full variable domain, completed using reference TRBV19 and TRBJ1-1, is DGGITQSPKYLFRKEGQNVTLSCEQNLNHDAMYWYRQDPGQGLRLIYYSQIVNDFQKGDIAEGYSVSREKKESFPLTVTSAQKNPTAFYLCATVDRVGNTEAFFGQGTRLTVV.